This T cell receptor (beta chain) was observed in a study of Ad26.COV2.S vaccination and SARS-CoV-2 variants. Study outcomes and limitations: Breadth and depth estimates from TCRs may understate total T cell responses.

The CDR3 spans 18 residues. This clone is a singleton in its sample. The antigen is undetermined. Method: immunoSEQ multiplex PCR; TCRdb's copy keeps in-frame clones and lacks some. This sample has about 350,000 clones, with about 92% found just once. This sample comprised peripheral blood, obtained after recovery from COVID-19. The receptor comes from a human donor who had recovered from COVID-19. The rearrangement uses TRBV21-1 and TRBJ2-3; the listed D gene, TRBD2, was not tested against the DNA. TRBV21-1 is a listed pseudogene. CDR3 region: CASRTTSGGAMTTDTQYF. CDR3 DNA: TGTGCCAGCCGAACTACTAGCGGGGGGGCCATGACCACAGATACGCAGTATTTT.